A single sample is the source of the 26 T cell receptor beta chains below, sequenced in a study of cytomegalovirus exposure and HLA in healthy donors. PCR used 60 Vbeta primers and 13 Jbeta primers. Profiling relied on immunoSEQ multiplex PCR, and the TCRdb table lists in-frame clones only, not all of them. The table has 140,000 to 150,000 clones, less than 10% seen once. The source material was PBMCs. The receptors derive from a man aged 50 to 59 in good health and CMV-seronegative.

This clone has just a few counts. The chain employs TRBV10-2 and TRBJ2-2; 10 positions agree with TRBD2. Germline-derived CDR1 and CDR2 are WSHSY and SAAADI. Trimming removed 3 bases from V and 0 bases from J; junction bases left unmatched: 4. This CDR3 region has 17 residues. CDR3 sequence: CASSDLSGGSNTGELFF. The CDR3 DNA reads TGCGCCAGCAGTGACCTTAGCGGGGGGTCGAACACCGGGGAGCTGTTTTTT.

The CDR3 nucleotides are TGCGCCAGCAGCCAAGATTTGCCAGCGGACACTGAAGCTTTCTTT. Protein product: CASSQDLPADTEAFF. The V gene is TRBV4-1, the J gene TRBJ1-1, with D unclear. CDR1 is MGHRA and CDR2 is YSYEKL in the germline V gene. V gave up 0 bases and J gave up 3 bases, with 11 bases separating them. The CDR3 runs 15 residues.

A few counts support this clone. The J gene is TRBJ2-1, the V gene TRBV15, with TRBD2 as a possible D gene (6 bases). Germline V gene sequence: CDR1 LNHNV, CDR2 YYDKDF (reference sequence). Trimming left V 1 base short and J 3 bases short, with 16 bases between. The CDR3 is 17 residues long. CDR3 DNA: TGTGCCACCAGCAGAGGGGGCCGGGGGAGGAACTACAATGAGCAGTTCTTC. Translated, it gives CATSRGGRGRNYNEQFF.

The chain is built from TRBV7-8 and TRBJ1-2, with D hard to call. The ends were cut back, 0 bases at V and 1 base at J, with 9 bases in the middle. CDR1 is SGHVS, CDR2 FQNEAQ, per germline. The CDR3 extends over 15 amino acids. The CDR3 sequence: CASSLARAGNYGYTF. CDR3 coding DNA: TGTGCCAGCAGCTTAGCGCGGGCTGGTAACTATGGCTACACCTTC.

The chain employs TRBV7-7 and TRBJ2-1; 7 bases line up with TRBD1. Germline loops: CDR1 SSHAT, CDR2 FNYEAQ (reference sequence). CDR3 size: 14 residues. The trim removed 5 bases at V and 7 bases at J, leaving 8 bases unmatched. For the CDR3, the DNA is TGTGCCAGCAGCGAAAGGGGGCCTGATAATGAGCAGTTCTTC. The encoded protein is CASSERGPDNEQFF.

There are a few counts of this clone. The rearrangement links TRBV10-3 to TRBJ2-7, with TRBD1 matching over 10 bases. The CDR3 consists of 12 residues. CDR1 ENHRY and CDR2 SYGVKD come from the germline V gene. Trimming removed 9 bases from V and 7 bases from J; junction bases left unmatched: 6. The CDR3 is CAMRQGAGEQYF. Here the CDR3 DNA reads TGTGCCATGAGACAGGGGGCGGGGGAGCAGTACTTC.

Remarks on this clone: At one of its ends the junction is not consistent with the germline gene, which may arise from a read error. The chain links TRBV29-1 to TRBJ1-1, with 8 nucleotides matching TRBD1. The length of the CDR3 is 13 residues. Germline CDR1 and CDR2: SQVTM and ANQGSEA. CDR3: CSVDPTGDTEAFF. CDR3 in DNA: TGCAGCGTTGACCCGACAGGGGACACTGAGGCTTTCTTT.

V is TRBV19 and J is TRBJ2-3; 10 bases are a match to TRBD1. V was clipped by 6 bases and J by 4 bases; unmatched bases: 10. Germline values: CDR1 LNHDA, CDR2 SQIVND (reference sequence). The CDR3 has 16 residues. CDR3 protein: CASRDTTGGMADTQYF. Here the CDR3 DNA reads TGTGCCAGTAGAGATACGACAGGGGGCATGGCAGATACGCAGTATTTT.

This sequence joins TRBV19 and TRBJ2-2; TRBD2 might be the D (6 bases). The CDR3 sequence is 13 residues long. Looked up from germline, CDR1 is LNHDA and CDR2 is SQIVND (reference sequence). V shed 4 bases and J shed 4 bases, with 7 bases lying between them. CDR3 sequence reads: CASSRAGTGELFF. The CDR3 DNA follows: TGTGCCAGTAGTAGAGCGGGCACCGGGGAGCTGTTTTTT. The full variable domain, completed using reference TRBV19 and TRBJ2-2, is DGGITQSPKYLFRKEGQNVTLSCEQNLNHDAMYWYRQDPGQGLRLIYYSQIVNDFQKGDIAEGYSVSREKKESFPLTVTSAQKNPTAFYLCASSRAGTGELFFGEGSRLTVL.

This clone was counted a few times. The V and J genes are TRBV4-2 and TRBJ2-7, with 10 bases aligning to TRBD2. In germline, CDR1 is LGHNA, CDR2 YNFKEQ. V shed 4 bases, J shed 8 bases, and the junction held 14 bases outside the gene matches. This CDR3 comprises 16 residues. Written as DNA, the CDR3 is TGTGCCAGCAGCCCCTTGTCGGGAGTAGCGGGGGGCCAGCAGTACTTC. Residues: CASSPLSGVAGGQQYF.

This clone has more than one count but fewer than ten. The V and J genes are TRBV5-8 and TRBJ1-5; 10 nucleotides agree with TRBD1. The CDR3 contains 16 residues. The V segment lost 5 bases and the J segment 4 bases; nucleotides outside the gene matches: 9. CDR1 is SGHTS and CDR2 is YDEGEE in the germline V gene. The CDR3 is CASREWKGQGNQPQHF. The CDR3 DNA is TGTGCCAGCAGAGAATGGAAGGGACAGGGGAATCAGCCCCAGCATTTT.

This clone came up a few times. This sequence joins TRBV7-6 and TRBJ2-7, with 10 positions matching TRBD1. There are 17 residues in the CDR3. Germline values: CDR1 SGHVS, CDR2 FNYEAQ. V lost 1 base and J lost 6; bases outside the gene matches: 12. The CDR3 protein is CASSLEQPGQGYSEQYF. The CDR3 nucleotides are TGTGCCAGCAGCTTAGAACAACCGGGACAGGGGTATTCCGAGCAGTACTTC.

This clone showed up just a few times. This chain uses TRBV6-5 with TRBJ2-7; 7 nucleotides match TRBD1. After removal of 0 bases from V and 6 bases from J, the junction contained 8 bases not matched to a gene. Germline V lookup: CDR1 MNHEY, CDR2 SVGAGI. The CDR3 covers 15 residues. CDR3 amino acids: CASSYSNGNRGEQYF. The CDR3 region has the DNA TGTGCCAGCAGTTACTCGAACGGGAACAGGGGCGAGCAGTACTTC.

V and J are TRBV27 and TRBJ2-3, with D perhaps TRBD1 (6 bases). Trimming cost V 4 bases and J 9 bases, with 14 bases left between them. The CDR3 has 13 amino acids. Germline loops: CDR1 MNHEY, CDR2 SMNVEV (reference sequence). The DNA of the CDR3 is TGTGCCAGCAGTTCACCAATGGGGGCCACGCAGTATTTT. It specifies CASSSPMGATQYF.

The chain is built from TRBV10-3 and TRBJ1-4; 10 nucleotides agree with TRBD1. The germline CDR1 and CDR2 sequences are ENHRY and SYGVKD. V dropped 4 bases and J dropped 8; count of bases not matched to a gene: 4. The CDR3 contains 14 residues. The CDR3 reads CAISGDRGSEKLFF. The DNA for the CDR3 is TGTGCCATCAGTGGGGACAGGGGTAGCGAAAAACTGTTTTTT.

This clone was detected only a few times. The V call is TRBV7-3, the J call TRBJ2-3; 9 positions agree with TRBD1. The CDR3 contains 15 residues. Germline CDR1 is SGHTA and CDR2 is FQGTGA. V shed 8 bases, J shed 4 bases, and the junction held 10 bases outside the gene matches. The CDR3 reads CASGPRTGVADTQYF. Written as DNA, the CDR3 is TGTGCCAGCGGCCCCCGGACAGGGGTAGCAGATACGCAGTATTTT.

This clone was recorded a few times. The DNA of the CDR3 is TGTGCCAGCAGTTTACAATACAATGAGCAGTTCTTC. Its translation is CASSLQYNEQFF. The V call is TRBV27, the J call TRBJ2-1; D call uncertain. Germline V gene sequence: CDR1 MNHEY, CDR2 SMNVEV (reference sequence). V lost 2 bases and J 4 bases, leaving 3 bases between the germline ends. There are 12 residues in the CDR3.

This clone showed up just a few times. In the same sample, other DNA sequences code for this CDR3. The chain carries TRBV28 and TRBJ1-2; unclear D gene. The length of the CDR3 is 13 residues. Germline V lookup: CDR1 MDHEN, CDR2 SYDVKM. Trimming stripped 2 bases from V and 0 bases from J, with 4 bases between. The CDR3 sequence is CASSLRANYGYTF. As DNA, the CDR3 is TGTGCCAGCAGTTTACGCGCTAACTATGGCTACACCTTC.

This clone has only one observation. This sequence joins TRBV7-8 and TRBJ1-5, with 7 nucleotides matching TRBD1. V was clipped by 1 base and J by 5 bases; unmatched bases: 2. This CDR3 spans 14 amino acids. Germline values: CDR1 SGHVS, CDR2 FQNEAQ. Written as DNA, the CDR3 is TGTGCCAGCAGCTTAGGAGGGGGCCATCAGCCCCAGCATTTT. Protein: CASSLGGGHQPQHF.

This clone was seen a handful of times. The rearrangement joins TRBV9 to TRBJ2-1; TRBD2 matches at 11 bases. The germline gives CDR1 SGDLS, CDR2 YYNGEE. V was pared by 3 bases and J by 2 bases, with 1 base of the junction left unmatched. The CDR3 is 15 residues long. The DNA of the CDR3 is TGTGCCAGCAGCGAGACTAGCGGGACCTACAATGAGCAGTTCTTC. This encodes CASSETSGTYNEQFF.

The chain couples TRBV11-2 to TRBJ1-2; D is uncertain. The CDR3 spans 14 residues. Per the germline V gene, CDR1 is SGHAT and CDR2 is FQNNGV. V gave up 4 bases and J gave up 4 bases, with 13 bases separating them. The chain's CDR3 is CASSYSDGSYGYTF. The CDR3 region has the DNA TGTGCCAGCAGCTATTCCGACGGGTCCTATGGCTACACCTTC. The whole variable domain, filled in from reference TRBV11-2 and TRBJ1-2, reads EAGVAQSPRYKIIEKRQSVAFWCNPISGHATLYWYQQILGQGPKLLIQFQNNGVVDDSQLPKDRFSAERLKGVDSTLKIQPAKLEDSAVYLCASSYSDGSYGYTFGSGTRLTVV.

This clone was seen a handful of times. V usage is TRBV10-2 and J usage is TRBJ2-3; D ambiguous. Germline V gives CDR1 WSHSY, CDR2 SAAADI. This CDR3 is 14 amino acids long. V shed 7 bases and J shed 8 bases, with 19 bases lying between them. CDR3 in amino acids: CASTLDLDTGTQYF. The CDR3 region has the DNA TGCGCCAGCACCCTCGACCTAGATACCGGTACGCAGTATTTT.

A remark on this clone: The same CDR3 is also encoded by other DNA sequences in this sample. The chain couples TRBV25-1 to TRBJ2-3; 7 nucleotides agree with TRBD2. This CDR3 contains 14 residues. The germline CDR1 and CDR2 sequences are MGHDK and SYGVNS. V was pared by 5 bases and J by 2 bases, with 4 bases of the junction left unmatched. This CDR3 is CASSPGGPTDTQYF. CDR3 DNA: TGTGCCAGCAGTCCGGGGGGACCCACAGATACGCAGTATTTT.

This chain links TRBV5-1 with TRBJ2-1, with 7 bases matching TRBD1. Germline values: CDR1 SGHRS, CDR2 YFSETQ. V shed 4 bases and J 4 bases; nucleotides not matched to a gene: 11. This CDR3 is built from 16 residues. The CDR3 DNA follows: TGCGCCAGCAGCATCCAGACAGGGTCGAGATACAATGAGCAGTTCTTC. Translated: CASSIQTGSRYNEQFF. Supplemented by reference TRBV5-1 and TRBJ2-1, the full variable domain reads KAGVTQTPRYLIKTRGQQVTLSCSPISGHRSVSWYQQTPGQGLQFLFEYFSETQRNKGNFPGRFSGRQFSNSRSEMNVSTLELGDSALYLCASSIQTGSRYNEQFFGPGTRLTVL.

The table lists this clone with a few counts. This chain uses TRBV9 with TRBJ2-3; no definite D call. The V end was cut by 0 bases, the J end by 1 base, with 6 bases between. Germline V gene data show CDR1 as SGDLS and CDR2 as YYNGEE. The CDR3 has 14 residues. CDR3 sequence: CASSVGYGTDTQYF. The CDR3, as DNA: TGTGCCAGCAGCGTAGGCTATGGCACAGATACGCAGTATTTT.

V and J are TRBV5-1 and TRBJ2-3, with no clear D. Germline loops: CDR1 SGHRS, CDR2 YFSETQ. The CDR3 totals 17 residues. V lost 4 bases to trimming and J lost 5 bases, with 23 bases between them. The CDR3 DNA is TGCGCCAGCAGCCCAATGCCGTCGCCGATTCCCAGAGATACGCAGTATTTT. Residues: CASSPMPSPIPRDTQYF.